This TCR beta chain emerged from a study of identical twins. Notes on the study in general: High-abundance cord blood beta clonotypes had fewer insertions; memory repertoires showed none.

Concerning this clonotype: Its cognate antigen is unknown.

CDR1 and CDR2 from the germline V gene are LNHDA and SQIVND (reference sequence). The V gene lost 10 bases and the J gene lost 7 bases, with 13 bases spanning the gap. The CDR3 has 11 amino acids. A single record per CDR3 protein comes from TCRdb applying MiXCR to the 5' RACE reads. Of some 250,000 distinct CDR3 sequences in the sample, 12% are singletons; the top ten hold roughly 4.2%. These data were also reused for a study on yellow fever vaccine responses in identical twins.

V is TRBV19 and J is TRBJ1-1, with D tentatively TRBD1 (5 bases). This TCR came from a woman younger than 35 in good health. Sequencing used memory (CD45RO+) T cells sorted from blood. CDR3 DNA sequence: TGTGCCATCGACCGGGACGGTGAAGCTTTCTTT. Its protein product is CAIDRDGEAFF.